This passage covers 2 T cell receptor beta chains from one sample sequenced in a study of blood T cells in healthy people across ages. For the second PCR, which ran for 7 to 11 cycles, a sample-barcoded 5' primer and a J-beta primer mix were used. Each CDR3 protein is one row after TCRdb ran MiXCR on the 5' RACE reads. The sample lists about 1.4 million distinct CDR3 sequences; approximately 59% were seen once. Sequenced sample: blood. These receptors originate from a young man in good health.

The V gene is TRBV7-9, the J gene TRBJ1-5; maybe TRBD1 (6 bases). This CDR3 has 13 amino acids. The ends were cut back, 5 bases at V and 5 bases at J, with 10 bases in the middle. Germline loops: CDR1 SEHNR, CDR2 FQNEAQ (reference sequence). CDR3 DNA: TGTGCCAGCAGCGGGGGGCCCGATCAGCCCCAGCATTTT. Amino acid sequence: CASSGGPDQPQHF.

This clonotype has just a few counts. The rearrangement joins TRBV29-1 to TRBJ1-6; 9 bases map to TRBD1. Germline V lookup: CDR1 SQVTM, CDR2 ANQGSEA. V was pared by 4 bases and J by 7 bases, with 2 bases of the junction left unmatched. The length of the CDR3 is 13 residues. In nucleotides, the CDR3 is TGCAGCGTTGCGGGGACAGGGAATTCACCCCTCCACTTT. Its protein product is CSVAGTGNSPLHF.